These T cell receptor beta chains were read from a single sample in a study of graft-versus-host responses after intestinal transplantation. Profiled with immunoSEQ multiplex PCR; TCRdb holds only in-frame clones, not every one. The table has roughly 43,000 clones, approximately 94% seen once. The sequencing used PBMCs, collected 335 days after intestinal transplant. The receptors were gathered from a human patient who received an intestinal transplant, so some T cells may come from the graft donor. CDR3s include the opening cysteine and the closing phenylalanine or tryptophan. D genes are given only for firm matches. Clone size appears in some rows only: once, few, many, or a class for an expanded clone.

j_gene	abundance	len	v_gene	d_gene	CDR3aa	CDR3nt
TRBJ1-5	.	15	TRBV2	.	CASKKEATVDQPQHF	TGTGCCAGCAAGAAGGAGGCTACGGTGGATCAGCCCCAGCATTTT
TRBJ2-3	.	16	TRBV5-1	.	CASSLGGGPSTDTQYF	TGCGCCAGCAGCTTGGGGGGGGGCCCAAGCACAGATACGCAGTATTTT
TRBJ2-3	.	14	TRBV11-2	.	CASSRGLLTDTQYF	TGTGCCAGCAGCCGTGGACTATTGACAGATACGCAGTATTTT
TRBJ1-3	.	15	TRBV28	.	CASSPPGTSGNTIYF	TGTGCCAGCAGTCCGCCGGGGACCTCTGGAAACACCATATATTTT
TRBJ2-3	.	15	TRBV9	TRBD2	CASSAAGGSTDTQYF	TGTGCCAGCAGCGCAGCGGGAGGGAGTACAGATACGCAGTATTTT
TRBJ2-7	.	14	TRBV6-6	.	CASSYSGQPYEQYF	TGTGCCAGCAGTTACTCCGGACAGCCCTACGAGCAGTACTTC
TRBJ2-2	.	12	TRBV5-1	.	CASRGTSGELFF	TGCGCCAGCAGAGGGACGTCCGGGGAGCTGTTTTTT
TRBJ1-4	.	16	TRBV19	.	CASSHTGLATNEKLFF	TGTGCCAGTAGCCATACAGGACTTGCAACTAATGAAAAACTGTTTTTT
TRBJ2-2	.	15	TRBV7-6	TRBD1	CASSQSRTGTGELFF	TGTGCCAGCAGCCAATCCAGGACAGGCACCGGGGAGCTGTTTTTT
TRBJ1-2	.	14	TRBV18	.	CASTARGLGYGYTF	TGTGCCAGCACGGCGAGAGGGCTTGGCTATGGCTACACCTTC
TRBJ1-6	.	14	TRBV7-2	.	CASSLLRVGSPLHF	TGTGCCAGCAGCTTATTAAGGGTAGGATCACCCCTCCACTTT
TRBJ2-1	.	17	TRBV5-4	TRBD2	CASSLTSGGAVGREQFF	TGTGCCAGCAGCCTTACTAGCGGGGGGGCCGTGGGTCGAGAGCAGTTCTTC
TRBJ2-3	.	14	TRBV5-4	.	CAYIDGAATDTQYF	TGTGCCTATATCGACGGTGCTGCCACAGATACGCAGTATTTT
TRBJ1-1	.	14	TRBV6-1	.	CASSESDRYTEAFF	TGTGCCAGCAGTGAATCCGACCGATACACTGAAGCTTTCTTT
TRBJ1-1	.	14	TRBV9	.	CASSVDGQNTEAFF	TGTGCCAGCAGCGTAGACGGACAGAACACTGAAGCTTTCTTT
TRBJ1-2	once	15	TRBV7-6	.	CASSLNPLGIYGYTF	TGTGCCAGCAGTTTAAACCCCCTGGGGATCTATGGCTACACCTTC
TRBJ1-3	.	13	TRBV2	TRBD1	CARQGEEGNTIYF	TGTGCCAGACAGGGGGAGGAGGGAAACACCATATATTTT
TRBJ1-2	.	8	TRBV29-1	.	CSVQQGNF	TGCAGCGTTCAGCAGGGAAACTTC
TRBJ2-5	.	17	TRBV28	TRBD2	CASSSPPWGLAVKTQYF	TGTGCCAGCAGTTCGCCCCCCTGGGGACTAGCGGTGAAGACCCAGTACTTC
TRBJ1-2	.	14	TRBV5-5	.	CASSWDSYNYGYTF	TGTGCCAGCAGCTGGGACTCCTACAACTATGGCTACACCTTC
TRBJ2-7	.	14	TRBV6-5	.	CASSELALHYEQYF	TGTGCCAGCAGTGAGTTAGCGCTCCACTACGAGCAGTACTTC
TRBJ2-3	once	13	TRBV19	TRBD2	CASGGGGGDTQYF	TGTGCCAGCGGCGGGGGGGGCGGAGATACGCAGTATTTT
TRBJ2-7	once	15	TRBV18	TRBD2	CASSHPGLAGYEQYF	TGTGCCAGCTCACATCCGGGACTAGCAGGATACGAGCAGTACTTC
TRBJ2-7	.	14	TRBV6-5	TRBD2	CASSRTSGSYEQYF	TGTGCCAGCTCTCGGACTAGCGGCTCCTACGAGCAGTACTTC
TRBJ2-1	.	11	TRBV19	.	CASNENNEQFF	TGTGCCAGTAACGAAAACAATGAGCAGTTCTTC
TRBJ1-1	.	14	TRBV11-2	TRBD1	CASSSYRGNTEAFF	TGTGCCAGCAGCTCCTACAGGGGGAACACTGAAGCTTTCTTT
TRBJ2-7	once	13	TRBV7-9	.	CASSSSPQHEQYF	TGTGCCAGCAGCTCATCACCCCAGCACGAGCAGTACTTC
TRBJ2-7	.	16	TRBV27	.	CASTVHPGLDTYEQYF	TGTGCCAGCACAGTACACCCGGGACTGGATACCTACGAGCAGTACTTC
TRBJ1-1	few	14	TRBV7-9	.	CASSLVSPAAEAFF	TGTGCCAGCAGCTTAGTTAGTCCTGCCGCTGAAGCTTTCTTT
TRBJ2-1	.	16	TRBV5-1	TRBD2	CASSAVGLAGVGEQFF	TGCGCCAGCAGCGCTGTCGGACTAGCGGGAGTGGGTGAGCAGTTCTTC
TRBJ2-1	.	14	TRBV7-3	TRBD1	CASSLRDSNNEQFF	TGTGCCAGCAGCTTAAGGGACAGTAACAATGAGCAGTTCTTC
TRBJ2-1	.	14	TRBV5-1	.	CASSLVTDGGEQFF	TGCGCCAGCAGCTTGGTGACGGATGGTGGGGAGCAGTTCTTC
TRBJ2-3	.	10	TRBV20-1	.	CSARTDTQYF	TGCAGTGCTAGAACAGATACGCAGTATTTT
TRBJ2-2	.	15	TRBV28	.	CASSLWDPVTGELFF	TGTGCCAGCAGTTTGTGGGATCCGGTCACCGGGGAGCTGTTTTTT